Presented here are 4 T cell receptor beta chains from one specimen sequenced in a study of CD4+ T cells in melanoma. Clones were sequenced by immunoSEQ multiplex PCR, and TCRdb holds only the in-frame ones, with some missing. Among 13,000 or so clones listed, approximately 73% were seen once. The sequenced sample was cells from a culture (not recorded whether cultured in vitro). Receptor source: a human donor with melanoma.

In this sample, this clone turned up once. As DNA, the CDR3 is TGTGCCAGCAGTGGTATCTCCCGAAACACCATATATTTT. This translates into CASSGISRNTIYF. This chain links TRBV2 with TRBJ1-3; D not certain. The CDR3 is 13 amino acids. Trimming pared 4 bases from V and 5 bases from J, leaving 9 bases between. Germline CDR1 reads SNHLY; CDR2 reads FYNNEI.

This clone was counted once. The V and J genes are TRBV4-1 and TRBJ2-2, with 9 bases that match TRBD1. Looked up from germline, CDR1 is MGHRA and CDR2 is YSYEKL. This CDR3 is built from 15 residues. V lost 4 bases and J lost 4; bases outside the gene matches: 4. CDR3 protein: CASSRPGQGTGELFF. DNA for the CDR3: TGCGCCAGCAGCCGACCGGGACAGGGCACCGGGGAGCTGTTTTTT.

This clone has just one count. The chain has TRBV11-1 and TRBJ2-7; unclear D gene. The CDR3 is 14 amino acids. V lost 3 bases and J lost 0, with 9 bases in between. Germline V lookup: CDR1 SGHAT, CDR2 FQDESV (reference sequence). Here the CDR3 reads CASSFFRSSYEQYF. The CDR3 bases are TGTGCCAGCAGCTTTTTTCGTAGCTCCTACGAGCAGTACTTC.

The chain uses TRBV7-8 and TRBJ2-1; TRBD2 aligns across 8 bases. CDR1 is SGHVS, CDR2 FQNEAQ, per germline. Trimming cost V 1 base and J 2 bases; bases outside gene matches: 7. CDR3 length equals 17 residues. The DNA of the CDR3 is TGTGCCAGCAGCTTAGGACCCCGGGGGGGAGCCTACAATGAGCAGTTCTTC. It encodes CASSLGPRGGAYNEQFF. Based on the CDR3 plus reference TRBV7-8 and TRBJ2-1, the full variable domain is GAGVSQSPRYKVAKRGQDVALRCDPISGHVSLFWYQQALGQGPEFLTYFQNEAQLDKSGLPSDRFFAERPEGSVSTLKIQRTQQEDSAVYLCASSLGPRGGAYNEQFFGPGTRLTVL.